The 23 T cell receptor beta chains given below trace back to one sample, sequenced in a study of cytomegalovirus exposure and HLA in healthy donors. PCR involved 60 Vbeta and 13 Jbeta primers. Generated by immunoSEQ multiplex PCR, the TCRdb table keeps only in-frame clones and is missing some. The sample yields more than 200,000 clones, about 79% seen once. The sample was PBMCs. The receptors derive from a male donor in good health and CMV-seronegative.

This chain joins TRBV7-9 and TRBJ2-7; no definite D call. Germline V lookup: CDR1 SEHNR, CDR2 FQNEAQ (reference sequence). V lost 1 base and J 3 bases, leaving 13 bases between the germline ends. The CDR3 consists of 15 residues. CDR3 in amino acids: CASSLVKPGGYEQYF. CDR3 coding DNA: TGTGCCAGCAGCTTAGTTAAGCCCGGTGGCTACGAGCAGTACTTC.

The chain couples TRBV7-3 to TRBJ2-3; 10 nucleotides match TRBD2. The V and J ends lost 2 bases and 4 bases, in that order; junction bases with no gene match: 3. Germline values: CDR1 SGHTA, CDR2 FQGTGA. This CDR3 has 15 residues. The CDR3 region has the DNA TGTGCCAGCAGCTTAGTAGGGACTAGCGCAGATACGCAGTATTTT. Protein product: CASSLVGTSADTQYF. Supplemented by reference TRBV7-3 and TRBJ2-3, the full variable domain reads GAGVSQTPSNKVTEKGKYVELRCDPISGHTALYWYRQSLGQGPEFLIYFQGTGAADDSGLPNDRFFAVRPEGSVSTLKIQRTERGDSAVYLCASSLVGTSADTQYFGPGTRLTVL.

This sequence joins TRBV9 and TRBJ1-2; D is possibly TRBD1 (6 bases). The CDR3 totals 13 residues. CDR1 SGDLS and CDR2 YYNGEE come from the germline V gene. Trimming removed 0 bases from V and 8 bases from J, with 11 bases in between. The CDR3 sequence: CASSVVTGYGYTF. CDR3 nucleotide sequence: TGTGCCAGCAGCGTAGTTACAGGGTACGGCTACACCTTC.

The chain is built from TRBV9 and TRBJ2-1; 7 bases map to TRBD2. V dropped 2 bases and J dropped 0; count of bases not matched to a gene: 5. Germline CDR1 reads SGDLS; CDR2 reads YYNGEE. The CDR3 is 16 amino acids. CDR3 protein: CASSVSGYASYNEQFF. Here the CDR3 DNA reads TGTGCCAGCAGCGTTAGCGGGTACGCCTCCTACAATGAGCAGTTCTTC.

Turning to this clone: This probably arose from a read error, given a far larger clone one base away. The CDR3 ends on some other residue instead of the conserved phenylalanine or tryptophan, so this is likely a read error. V usage is TRBV29-1 and J usage is TRBJ1-6; D is ambiguous. The CDR3 covers 13 residues. Germline V gene lookup returns CDR1 SQVTM and CDR2 ANQGSEA. Trimming took 4 bases from V and 7 from J, leaving 11 bases between them. CDR3: CSVGAGENSPLHS. Written as DNA, the CDR3 is TGCAGCGTTGGGGCAGGCGAGAATTCACCCCTCCACTCT.

This CDR3 reads CAWEGQGFTETQYF. CDR3 DNA sequence: TGTGCCTGGGAGGGACAGGGGTTTACGGAGACCCAGTACTTC. The chain employs TRBV30 and TRBJ2-5, with 10 positions matching TRBD1. The trim removed 5 bases at V and 5 bases at J, leaving 8 bases unmatched. The germline V gene encodes CDR1 GTSNPN and CDR2 SVGIG (reference sequence). The CDR3 has 14 residues. The complete variable domain, with remaining parts taken from reference TRBV30 and TRBJ2-5, reads SQTIHQWPATLVQPVGSPLSLECTVEGTSNPNLYWYRQAAGRGLQLLFYSVGIGQISSEVPQNLSASRPQDRQFILSSKKLLLSDSGFYLCAWEGQGFTETQYFGPGTRLLVL.

This chain links TRBV7-3 with TRBJ1-2; 9 positions agree with TRBD1. CDR3 length: 13 amino acids. Germline trimming cut 4 bases from V and 8 bases from J; bases unmatched to any gene: 5. The germline V gene encodes CDR1 SGHTA and CDR2 FQGTGA. CDR3 coding DNA: TGTGCCAGCAGCTCCCGACAGGGGGGGGGCTACACCTTC. It encodes CASSSRQGGGYTF.

This chain uses TRBV4-3 with TRBJ2-7; TRBD2 might be the D (6 bases). The ends were cut back, 1 base at V and 7 bases at J, with 11 bases in the middle. The CDR3 is made up of 13 amino acids. Germline V CDR1 and CDR2: LGHNA, YSLEER. CDR3 sequence (DNA): TGCGCCAGCAGCCAAGGTTGGGACTTGGAGCAGTACTTC. This gives the protein CASSQGWDLEQYF.

About this clone itself: Its ends do not fully match the called genes, so a read error is possible. V and J are TRBV7-9 and TRBJ1-1, with D perhaps matching TRBD1 (6 bases). The CDR3 covers 16 residues. The germline V gene has CDR1 SEHNR and CDR2 FQNEAQ (reference sequence). Here the CDR3 DNA reads TGTTCCAGCAGCTTAGATCCCAGGGGTGTGAACACTGAAGCTTTCTTT. This codes for CSSSLDPRGVNTEAFF.

The V and J genes are TRBV28 and TRBJ1-2; perhaps TRBD1 as D (5 bases). The germline V gene encodes CDR1 MDHEN and CDR2 SYDVKM. The CDR3 consists of 14 residues. Deletions cut 1 base from V and 7 bases from J, with 13 bases between. In nucleotides, the CDR3 is TGTGCCAGCAGTTTATTCACAGGCGTCGGTGGCTACACCTTC. Translated, it gives CASSLFTGVGGYTF.

This clone is a singleton in its sample. This chain connects TRBV6-5 to TRBJ1-4; D remains unclear. Germline CDR1 MNHEY, CDR2 SVGAGI. This CDR3 has 16 amino acids. V lost 2 bases and J lost 0, with 10 bases in between. Written as DNA, the CDR3 is TGTGCCAGCAGTTACGATGGAGGGTCAACTAATGAAAAACTGTTTTTT. It translates to CASSYDGGSTNEKLFF.

This chain connects TRBV2 to TRBJ2-2; TRBD1 agrees at 8 bases. Trimming at V came to 5 bases and at J to 4 bases, leaving 3 bases not matched to a gene. Germline CDR1 reads SNHLY; CDR2 reads FYNNEI. CDR3 size: 14 residues. In DNA form, the CDR3 reads TGTGCCAGCAGTAGTGACAGGGGCACCGGGGAGCTGTTTTTT. This translates into CASSSDRGTGELFF.

This chain connects TRBV11-2 to TRBJ2-5; 10 bases map to TRBD2. The J call may be faulty, since TRBJ2-7 better matches the DNA end. CDR1 is SGHAT, CDR2 FQNNGV, per germline. The CDR3 length is 14 residues. The CDR3 loop reads CASSVTSGLYEQYF. In nucleotides, the CDR3 is TGTGCCAGCAGCGTGACTAGCGGGCTATACGAGCAGTACTTC.

This sequence joins TRBV10-3 and TRBJ2-4; 8 nucleotides align to TRBD2. Trimming cost V 7 bases and J 2 bases; bases outside gene matches: 16. The CDR3 consists of 18 residues. Germline V gives CDR1 ENHRY, CDR2 SYGVKD. DNA of the CDR3: TGTGCCATCACCGAAGGGGATAGCGGGGCCCGTACCAAAAACATTCAGTACTTC. Its protein product is CAITEGDSGARTKNIQYF.

This rearrangement joins TRBV28 to TRBJ2-7; D perhaps matches TRBD2 (5 bases). V lost 4 bases and J lost 2, with 18 bases in between. Per germline, CDR1 MDHEN and CDR2 SYDVKM. The CDR3 runs 16 residues. This CDR3 reads CASSSNLLTNTYEQYF. The CDR3 DNA is TGTGCCAGCAGTTCCAATCTCTTGACTAACACCTACGAGCAGTACTTC.

The genes are TRBV30 and TRBJ1-3; D perhaps matches TRBD1 (5 bases). Trimming took 3 bases from V and 0 from J, leaving 9 bases between them. The CDR3 has 14 residues. CDR1 is GTSNPN, CDR2 SVGIG, per germline (reference sequence). CDR3 DNA sequence: TGTGCCTGGAGGGCAGGGCTCTCTGGAAACACCATATATTTT. Amino acids: CAWRAGLSGNTIYF.

This clone was detected a few times. The chain recombines TRBV11-3 with TRBJ2-7, with 8 bases that match TRBD2. CDR3 length: 17 residues. The trim removed 0 bases at V and 5 bases at J, leaving 12 bases unmatched. Per germline, CDR1 SGHNT and CDR2 YENEEA. The CDR3 DNA sequence: TGTGCCAGCAGCTTAGATATCGGGACGGGGGGGCGCGACGAGCAGTACTTC. It encodes CASSLDIGTGGRDEQYF.

The CDR3 region has the DNA TGTGCCAGCAGCTTAGTAGCAGGGGCGAGCTCCTACGAGCAGTACTTC. Protein sequence: CASSLVAGASSYEQYF. The rearrangement uses TRBV7-2 and TRBJ2-7; a weak D match, TRBD1 (6 bases). This CDR3 has 16 residues. CDR1 is SGHTA and CDR2 is FQGNSA in the germline V gene. Trimming pared 1 base from V and 0 bases from J, leaving 13 bases between.

The gene calls are TRBV18 and TRBJ1-1; TRBD1 is a possible D gene (6 bases). This CDR3 is 15 amino acids long. The germline CDR1 and CDR2 sequences are KGHSH and LQKENI. Trimming took 4 bases from V and 2 from J, leaving 14 bases between them. As DNA, the CDR3 is TGTGCCAGCTCACTAACAAAACAGGGAAACACTGAAGCTTTCTTT. This sequence encodes CASSLTKQGNTEAFF.

This rearrangement joins TRBV9 to TRBJ2-2; no definite D call. Germline values: CDR1 SGDLS, CDR2 YYNGEE. The CDR3 runs to 12 residues. The V gene lost 6 bases and the J gene lost 5 bases, with 8 bases spanning the gap. CDR3 region: CASIGATGELFF. CDR3 nucleotides: TGTGCCAGCATCGGTGCTACCGGGGAGCTGTTTTTT.

The chain links TRBV2 to TRBJ1-2; 11 positions match TRBD1. The CDR3 covers 13 residues. The trim removed 6 bases at V and 8 bases at J, leaving 5 bases unmatched. Per germline, CDR1 SNHLY and CDR2 FYNNEI. The CDR3 loop reads CASRKDRGQGYTF. CDR3 sequence (DNA): TGTGCCAGCAGAAAGGACAGGGGGCAAGGCTACACCTTC.

The rearrangement joins TRBV30 to TRBJ2-1; D possibly corresponds to TRBD1 (7 bases). This CDR3 contains 14 residues. The germline CDR1 and CDR2 sequences are GTSNPN and SVGIG (reference sequence). V lost 2 bases, J lost 3 bases, and 11 bases lay in between. CDR3 protein: CAWSFRGDYNEQFF. CDR3 nucleotide sequence: TGTGCCTGGAGTTTCAGGGGGGACTACAATGAGCAGTTCTTC.

The rearrangement links TRBV28 to TRBJ1-4; D not resolved. Germline V lookup: CDR1 MDHEN, CDR2 SYDVKM. The CDR3 totals 16 residues. With 5 bases removed from V and 0 bases from J, the gap between germline ends came to 13 bases. For the CDR3, the DNA is TGTGCCAGCAGTGACACCGACGGTGCAACTAATGAAAAACTGTTTTTT. This gives the protein CASSDTDGATNEKLFF.